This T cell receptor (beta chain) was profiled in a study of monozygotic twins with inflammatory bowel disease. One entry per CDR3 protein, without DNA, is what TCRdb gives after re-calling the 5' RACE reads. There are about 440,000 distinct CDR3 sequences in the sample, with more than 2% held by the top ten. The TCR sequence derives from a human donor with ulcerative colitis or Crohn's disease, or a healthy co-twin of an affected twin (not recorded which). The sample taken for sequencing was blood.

CDR3 amino acids: CASSVGTGETNEKLFF. This chain joins TRBV9 and TRBJ1-4; TCRdb calls TRBD1, which cannot be checked without DNA. CDR3 length equals 16 residues. Per germline, CDR1 SGDLS and CDR2 YYNGEE.